This TCR beta chain was profiled in a study of graft-versus-host responses after intestinal transplantation. Overall study: Those transplanted obtained multivisceral, liver-intestinal, or isolated intestinal grafts. Once they had received anti-thymocyte globulin induction, all recipients took tacrolimus and steroids for roughly three years. Study-level points and caveats: GvH clones were found in recipient marrow; some appeared first in ileum or blood. Maximum circulating GvH clone levels tracked with early post-transplant HvG decreases.

Repertoires were generated with immunoSEQ multiplex PCR, while TCRdb's copy carries only in-frame clones and drops some. The repertoire has tens of thousands of clones, 70% to 90% of them found once; the top ten carry less than 2%. Worth noting for this clone: The antigen is not known.

Trimming took 1 base from V and 6 from J, leaving 9 bases between them. The CDR3 runs 13 residues. Germline V gene sequence: CDR1 MGHRA, CDR2 YSYEKL. This receptor was obtained from a human patient who received an intestinal transplant, so some T cells may come from the graft donor. The rearrangement uses TRBV4-1 and TRBJ1-2, with D possibly matching TRBD1 (5 bases). The starting material was PBMCs, obtained 26 days after transplant. The DNA for the CDR3 is TGCGCCAGCAGCCAAGTAGGAGGGGATGGCTACACCTTC. This encodes CASSQVGGDGYTF.